The T cell receptor (beta chain) described here comes from a study of blood T cell repertoires in COVID-19. Study context: Acute and convalescent COVID-19 samples came from the United States, Italy and Spain. PBMCs, B-cell-depleted T cells, or T cells were the source of the cDNA or gDNA that made up the material.

This clone is a singleton in its sample. Per germline, CDR1 SGHDN and CDR2 FVKESK. The CDR3 is made up of 15 amino acids. V gave up 4 bases and J gave up 13 bases; unmatched junction bases: 11. Original data processing: Using reference gene primer amplification, nucleated cell counts were estimated. The data were produced by immunoSEQ multiplex PCR, yet TCRdb's version contains in-frame clones alone and is incomplete. D and trimming come from the DNA, and the V and J calls and clone size come from that table. The data show approximately 230,000 clones, with 87% seen just once and around 3% held by the top ten.

Material: peripheral blood. This chain uses TRBV14 with TRBJ2-1, with 12 bases aligning to TRBD1. The TCR sequence derives from a man younger than 35 with active or convalescent COVID-19. The DNA of the CDR3 is TGTGCCAGCAGCCGTCGATCCGGGACAGGGGGCTCCCAGTTCTTC. Protein: CASSRRSGTGGSQFF.